This T cell receptor beta chain is from a study of blood T cells in healthy people across ages. General study results and limits: Long-lived donors exceeded aged donors in naive CD4+ cells and diversity.

Combining a sample-barcoded 5' primer with a J-beta primer mix, a second PCR ran for roughly 7 to 11 cycles. TCRdb reprocessed the 5' RACE reads via MiXCR and lists one record per CDR3 protein. The profile shows about 1.5 million distinct CDR3 sequences, 40% to 45% of them singletons. Unmatched junction bases numbered 5, after V lost 2 bases and J lost 2 bases. CDR1 MGHDK and CDR2 SYGVNS come from the germline V gene. CDR3 length: 15 residues. This clonotype was seen only a few times. Its antigen is still unknown. J is TRBJ2-7 and V is TRBV25-1; 8 nucleotides line up with TRBD1. Sequenced input: blood. The source is a woman aged 18-29 years in good health. This CDR3 is CASSEGQGPTYEQYF. The CDR3 region has the DNA TGTGCCAGCAGTGAAGGACAGGGACCCACCTACGAGCAGTACTTC.